The following is a T cell receptor beta chain sequence with its context. This sample is drawn from a study of glioma-infiltrating T cells after dendritic cell vaccination. Trimming removed 2 bases from V and 1 base from J, with 6 bases in between. The CDR3 has 13 residues. CDR1 is SGHRS and CDR2 is YFSETQ in the germline V gene. The table came from immunoSEQ multiplex PCR; TCRdb's copy has only in-frame clones and leaves some out. This sample has over 55,000 clones, with 81% found just once. This chain joins TRBV5-1 and TRBJ1-1; no definite D call. The clonotype comes from a human donor with glioblastoma. Source: blood, taken before dendritic cell vaccination. Written as DNA, the CDR3 is TGCGCCAGCAGCTTCGGGTCGAACACTGAAGCTTTCTTT. Translation gives CASSFGSNTEAFF.